These T cell receptor beta chains were read from a single sample in a study of cytomegalovirus exposure and HLA in healthy donors. Clones were sequenced by immunoSEQ multiplex PCR, and TCRdb holds only the in-frame ones, with some missing. The sample holds under 200,000 clones, more than 75% seen once. The sample comprised PBMCs. Receptors were obtained from a man aged 35-49 years in good health and CMV-seropositive. Each CDR3 is given with its conserved first and last residue. The D gene is left open where the match is weak. A row's size may be missing; if present it is once, few, many or a size class.

>16|once|NA|TRBJ2-2|TRBV5-4
TGTGCCAGCAGCTTGCGGTTGATTCCCGGCACCGGGGAGCTGTTTTTT
CASSLRLIPGTGELFF
>16|NA|TRBD1|TRBJ1-3|TRBV11-2
TGTGCCAGCAGCTCGAGACAGGGGGCCTCTGGAAACACCATATATTTT
CASSSRQGASGNTIYF
>14|NA|NA|TRBJ2-5|TRBV28
TGTGCCAGCAGTTCGCGGAGGAGCCAGGAGACCCAGTACTTC
CASSSRRSQETQYF
>13|NA|NA|TRBJ2-3|TRBV5-4
TGTGCCAGCAGCTTGGACAGGACCTATACGCAGTATTTT
CASSLDRTYTQYF
>14|NA|NA|TRBJ2-7|TRBV28
TGTGCCAGCAGTGGCCGGGTCTTGATCTACGAGCAGTACTTC
CASSGRVLIYEQYF
>13|NA|NA|TRBJ1-2|TRBV6-5
TGTGCCAGCAGTTACAGAGGGATCTATGGCTACACCTTC
CASSYRGIYGYTF
>14|NA|TRBD1|TRBJ2-5|TRBV2
TGTGCCAGCAGAGAATTGACAGGGGAAGAGACCCAGTACTTC
CASRELTGEETQYF
>13|NA|TRBD2|TRBJ2-2|TRBV28
TGTGCCAGCAGTCCTAGCGGGAGCGGGGAGCTGTTTTTT
CASSPSGSGELFF
>13|NA|NA|TRBJ1-5|TRBV5-1
TGCGCCAGCAGCCCAGATAGCAATCAGCCCCAGCATTTT
CASSPDSNQPQHF
>12|NA|NA|TRBJ1-4|TRBV7-9
TGTGCCAGTCGGACAGTAGAGGAAAAACTGTTTTTT
CASRTVEEKLFF
>15|few|TRBD2|TRBJ2-1|TRBV2
TGTGCCAGCATTACTAGCGGGAGAGTTACCGATGAGCAGTTCTTC
CASITSGRVTDEQFF
>14|once|TRBD1|TRBJ2-5|TRBV29-1
TGCAGCGTTGACCCCGGGACAGGGTTTCAGACCCAGTACTTC
CSVDPGTGFQTQYF
>16|NA|NA|TRBJ1-2|TRBV10-3
TGTGCCATCAGTGAAGGTGAGACAGGAAATAACTATGGCTACACCTTC
CAISEGETGNNYGYTF
>12|few|TRBD1|TRBJ2-1|TRBV29-1
TGCAGCGTTGATGGCACAGGGGATGAGCAGTTCTTC
CSVDGTGDEQFF
>15|NA|NA|TRBJ2-7|TRBV6-4
TGTGCCAGCAGTGACTCTAGACTTGACGGGTACGAGCAGTACTTC
CASSDSRLDGYEQYF
>15|few|NA|TRBJ1-4|TRBV2
TGTGCCAGCAGTGCCAGGGGTTCGGGTAATGAAAAACTGTTTTTT
CASSARGSGNEKLFF
>16|NA|TRBD1|TRBJ1-3|TRBV7-2
TGTGCCAGCAGCTCAAGACAGGGGGCGGCGGGAAACACCATATATTTT
CASSSRQGAAGNTIYF
>15|NA|TRBD1|TRBJ2-3|TRBV4-2
TGTGCCAGCAGCCGGGACAGAAGTCTCACAGATACGCAGTATTTT
CASSRDRSLTDTQYF
>16|NA|NA|TRBJ2-1|TRBV4-1
TGCGCCAGCAGCCCCCCTGGGGCGGGATTCTACAATGGGCAGTTCTTC
CASSPPGAGFYNGQFF
>14|NA|NA|TRBJ1-1|TRBV18
TGTGCCAGCTCACCGCCCGGCCGGGAGGCTGAAGCTTTCTTT
CASSPPGREAEAFF